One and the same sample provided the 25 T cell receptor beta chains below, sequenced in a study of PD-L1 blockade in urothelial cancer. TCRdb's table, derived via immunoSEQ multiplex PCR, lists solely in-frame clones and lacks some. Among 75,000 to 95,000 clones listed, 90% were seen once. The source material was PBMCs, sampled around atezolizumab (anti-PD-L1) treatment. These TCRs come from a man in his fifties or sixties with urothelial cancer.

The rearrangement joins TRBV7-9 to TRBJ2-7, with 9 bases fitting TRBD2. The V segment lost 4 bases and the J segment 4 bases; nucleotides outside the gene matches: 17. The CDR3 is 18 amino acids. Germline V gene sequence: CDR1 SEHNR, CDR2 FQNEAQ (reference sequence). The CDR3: CASSSVTGTSLEKYEQYF. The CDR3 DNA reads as TGTGCCAGCAGCTCGGTTACCGGGACTAGCCTGGAGAAATACGAGCAGTACTTC. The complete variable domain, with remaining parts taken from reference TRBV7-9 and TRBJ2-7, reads DTGVSQNPRHKITKRGQNVTFRCDPISEHNRLYWYRQTLGQGPEFLTYFQNEAQLEKSRLLSDRFSAERPKGSFSTLEIQRTEQGDSAMYLCASSSVTGTSLEKYEQYFGPGTRLTVT.

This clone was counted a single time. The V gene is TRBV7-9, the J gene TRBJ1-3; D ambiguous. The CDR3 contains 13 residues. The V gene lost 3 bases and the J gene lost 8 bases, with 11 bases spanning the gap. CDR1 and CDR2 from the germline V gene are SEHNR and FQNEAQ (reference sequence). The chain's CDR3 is CASSFATRDTIYF. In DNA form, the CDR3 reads TGTGCCAGCAGCTTTGCGACGAGGGACACCATATATTTT.

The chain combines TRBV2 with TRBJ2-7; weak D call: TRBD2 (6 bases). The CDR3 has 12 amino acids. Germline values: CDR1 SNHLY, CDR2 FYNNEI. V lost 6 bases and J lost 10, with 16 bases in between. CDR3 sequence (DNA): TGTGCCAGCAGGCCTCCCGGGACTTCTCAGTACTTC. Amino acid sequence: CASRPPGTSQYF. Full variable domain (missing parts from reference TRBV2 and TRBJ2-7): EPEVTQTPSHQVTQMGQEVILRCVPISNHLYFYWYRQILGQKVEFLVSFYNNEISEKSEIFDDQFSVERPDGSNFTLKIRSTKLEDSAMYFCASRPPGTSQYFGPGTRLTVT.

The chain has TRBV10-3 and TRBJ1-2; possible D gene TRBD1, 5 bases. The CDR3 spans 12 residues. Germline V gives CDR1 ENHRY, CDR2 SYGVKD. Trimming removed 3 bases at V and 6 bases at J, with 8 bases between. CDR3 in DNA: TGTGCCATCAGTGAACTACAGGATGGCTACACCTTC. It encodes CAISELQDGYTF.

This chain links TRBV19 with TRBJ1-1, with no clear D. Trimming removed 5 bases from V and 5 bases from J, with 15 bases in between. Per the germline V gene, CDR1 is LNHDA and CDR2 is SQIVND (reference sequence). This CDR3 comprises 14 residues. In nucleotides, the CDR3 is TGTGCCAGTAGTCCTCAAGGAGCTGTGACTGAAGCTTTCTTT. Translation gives CASSPQGAVTEAFF.

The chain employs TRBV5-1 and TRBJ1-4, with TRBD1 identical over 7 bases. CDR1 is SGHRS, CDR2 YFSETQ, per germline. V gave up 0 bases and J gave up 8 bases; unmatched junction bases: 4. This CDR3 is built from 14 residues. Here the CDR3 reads CASSLGQGKEKLFF. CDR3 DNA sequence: TGCGCCAGCAGCTTGGGACAGGGAAAAGAAAAACTGTTTTTT.

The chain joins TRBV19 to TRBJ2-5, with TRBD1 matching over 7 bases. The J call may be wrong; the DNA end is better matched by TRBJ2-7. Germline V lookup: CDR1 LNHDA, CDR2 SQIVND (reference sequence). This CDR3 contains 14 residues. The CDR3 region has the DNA TGTGCCAGTAGACCCGACAGGGCGGCCTTCGAGCAGTACTTC. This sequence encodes CASRPDRAAFEQYF.

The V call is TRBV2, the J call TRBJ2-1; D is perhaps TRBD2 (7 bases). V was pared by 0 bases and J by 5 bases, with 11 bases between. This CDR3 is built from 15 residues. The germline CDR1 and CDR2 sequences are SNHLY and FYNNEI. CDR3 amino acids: CASSEAGGPNNEQFF. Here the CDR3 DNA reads TGTGCCAGCAGTGAAGCGGGGGGGCCCAACAATGAGCAGTTCTTC.

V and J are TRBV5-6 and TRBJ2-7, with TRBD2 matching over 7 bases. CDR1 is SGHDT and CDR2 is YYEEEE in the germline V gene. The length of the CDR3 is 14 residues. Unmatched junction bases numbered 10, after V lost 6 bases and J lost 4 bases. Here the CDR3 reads CASNSLASIYEQYF. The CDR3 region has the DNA TGTGCCAGCAACTCACTAGCGAGTATTTACGAGCAGTACTTC. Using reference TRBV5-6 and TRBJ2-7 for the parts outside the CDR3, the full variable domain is DAGVTQSPTHLIKTRGQQVTLRCSPKSGHDTVSWYQQALGQGPQFIFQYYEEEERQRGNFPDRFSGHQFPNYSSELNVNALLLGDSALYLCASNSLASIYEQYFGPGTRLTVT.

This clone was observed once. The CDR3 bases are TGTGCCAGCAGCGTGACTAGCGGGAGGGAGGTTGAGCAGTTCTTC. Translating it yields CASSVTSGREVEQFF. The rearrangement joins TRBV7-3 to TRBJ2-1; TRBD2 aligns across 14 bases. The V gene's germline CDR1 is SGHTA and CDR2 FQGTGA. This CDR3 contains 15 residues. With 5 bases clipped from V and 9 bases from J, the junction kept 6 bases outside the gene matches.

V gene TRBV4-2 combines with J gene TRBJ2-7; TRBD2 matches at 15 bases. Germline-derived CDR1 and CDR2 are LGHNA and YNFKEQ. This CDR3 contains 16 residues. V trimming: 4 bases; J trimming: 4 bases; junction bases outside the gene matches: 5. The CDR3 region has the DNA TGTGCCAGCAGCCCGCGGACTAGCGGGGGGGGATACGAGCAGTACTTC. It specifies CASSPRTSGGGYEQYF.

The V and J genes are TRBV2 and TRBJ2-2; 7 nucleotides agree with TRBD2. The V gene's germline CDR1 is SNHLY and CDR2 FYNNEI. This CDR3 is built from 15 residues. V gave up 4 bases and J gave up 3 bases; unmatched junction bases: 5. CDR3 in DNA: TGTGCCAGCAGTGCGGTTGGGGGGGACACCGGGGAGCTGTTTTTT. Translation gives CASSAVGGDTGELFF.

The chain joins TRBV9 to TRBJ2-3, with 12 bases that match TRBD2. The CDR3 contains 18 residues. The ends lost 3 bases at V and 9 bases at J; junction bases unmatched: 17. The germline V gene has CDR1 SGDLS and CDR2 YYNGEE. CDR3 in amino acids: CASSATSSGGAVLKTQYF. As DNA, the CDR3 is TGTGCCAGCAGCGCTACTTCTAGCGGGGGGGCCGTGTTGAAGACGCAGTATTTT.

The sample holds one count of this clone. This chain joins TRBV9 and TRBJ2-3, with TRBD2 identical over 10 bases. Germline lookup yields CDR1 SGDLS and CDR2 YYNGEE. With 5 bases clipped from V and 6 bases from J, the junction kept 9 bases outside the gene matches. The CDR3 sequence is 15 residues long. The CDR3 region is CASSVSGGAGDTQYF. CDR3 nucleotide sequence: TGTGCCAGCAGTGTCAGCGGGGGGGCAGGGGATACGCAGTATTTT.

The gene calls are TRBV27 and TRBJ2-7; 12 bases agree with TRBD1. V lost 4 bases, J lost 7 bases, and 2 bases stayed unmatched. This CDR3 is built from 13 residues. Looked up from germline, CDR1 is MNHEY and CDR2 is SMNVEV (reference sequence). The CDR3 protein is CASSWDRGHEQYF. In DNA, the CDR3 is TGTGCCAGCAGTTGGGACAGGGGGCATGAGCAGTACTTC.

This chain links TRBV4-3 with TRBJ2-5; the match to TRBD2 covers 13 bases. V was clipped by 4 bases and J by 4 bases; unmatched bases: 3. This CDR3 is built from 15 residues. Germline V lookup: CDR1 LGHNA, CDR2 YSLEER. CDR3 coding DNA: TGCGCCAGCAGCCCCACTAGCGGGGGGGCAGAGACCCAGTACTTC. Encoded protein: CASSPTSGGAETQYF.

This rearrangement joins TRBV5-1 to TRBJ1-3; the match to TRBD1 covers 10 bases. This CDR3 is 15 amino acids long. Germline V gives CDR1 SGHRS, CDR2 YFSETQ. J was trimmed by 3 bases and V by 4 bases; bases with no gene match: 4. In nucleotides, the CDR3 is TGCGCCAGCAGCCCCGGGACAGGGGTTGGAAACACCATATATTTT. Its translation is CASSPGTGVGNTIYF.

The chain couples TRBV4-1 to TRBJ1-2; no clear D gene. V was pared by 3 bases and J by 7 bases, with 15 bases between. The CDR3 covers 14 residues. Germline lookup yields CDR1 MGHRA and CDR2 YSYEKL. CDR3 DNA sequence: TGCGCCAGCAGCCAGGCGGACTGGACGGGTGGCTACACCTTC. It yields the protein CASSQADWTGGYTF.

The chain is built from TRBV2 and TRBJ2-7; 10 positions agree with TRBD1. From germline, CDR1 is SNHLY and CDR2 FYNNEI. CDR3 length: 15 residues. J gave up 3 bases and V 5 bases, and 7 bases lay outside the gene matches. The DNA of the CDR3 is TGTGCCAGCAGTCTGACCGGGACAGGGGTCTACGAGCAGTACTTC. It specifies CASSLTGTGVYEQYF.

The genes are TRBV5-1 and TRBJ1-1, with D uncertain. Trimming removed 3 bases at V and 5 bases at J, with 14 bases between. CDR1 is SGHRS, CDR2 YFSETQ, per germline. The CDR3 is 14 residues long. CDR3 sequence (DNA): TGCGCCAGCAGCTCCCCGGACGGGAGGACTGAAGCTTTCTTT. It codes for CASSSPDGRTEAFF.

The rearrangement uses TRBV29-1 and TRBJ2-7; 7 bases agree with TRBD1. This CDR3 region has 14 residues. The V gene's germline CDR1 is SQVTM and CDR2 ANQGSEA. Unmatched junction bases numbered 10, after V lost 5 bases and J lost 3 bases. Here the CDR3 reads CSVLPSDRYYEQYF. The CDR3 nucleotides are TGCAGCGTTCTCCCGTCGGACAGGTACTACGAGCAGTACTTC.

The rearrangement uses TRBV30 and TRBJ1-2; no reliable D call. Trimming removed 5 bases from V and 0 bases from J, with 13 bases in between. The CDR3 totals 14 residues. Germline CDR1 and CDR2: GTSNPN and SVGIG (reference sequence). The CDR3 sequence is CAWSVTPSNYGYTF. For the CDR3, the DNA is TGTGCCTGGTCAGTGACTCCGTCTAACTATGGCTACACCTTC.

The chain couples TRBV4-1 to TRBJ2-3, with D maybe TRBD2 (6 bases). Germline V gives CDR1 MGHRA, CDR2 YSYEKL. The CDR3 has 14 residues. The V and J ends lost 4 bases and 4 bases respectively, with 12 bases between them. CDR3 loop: CASSRTGGPDTQYF. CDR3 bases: TGCGCCAGCAGCCGCACCGGGGGTCCAGATACGCAGTATTTT.

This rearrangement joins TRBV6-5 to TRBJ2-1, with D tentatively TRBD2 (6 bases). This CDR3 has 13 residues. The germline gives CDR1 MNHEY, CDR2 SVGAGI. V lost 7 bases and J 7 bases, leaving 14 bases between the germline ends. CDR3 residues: CASKASVGNEQFF. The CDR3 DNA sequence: TGTGCCAGCAAAGCTAGCGTAGGGAATGAGCAGTTCTTC.

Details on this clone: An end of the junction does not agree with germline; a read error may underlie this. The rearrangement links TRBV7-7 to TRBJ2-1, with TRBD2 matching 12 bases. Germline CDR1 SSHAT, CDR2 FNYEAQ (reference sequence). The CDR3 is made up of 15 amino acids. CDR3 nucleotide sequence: TGTGCTAGCAGCTCTTCTAGCGGGAGGGGGGCTGAGCAGTTCTTC. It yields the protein CASSSSSGRGAEQFF.